This T cell receptor beta chain was observed in a study of T cells after yellow fever vaccination (dated by TCRdb to about 2019). General notes on the study: Libraries from fractions with low cell numbers were prepared with the SMART-Seq v4 Ultra Low Input RNA kit. To track T-cell clones before and after primary and booster YFV17D yellow fever vaccination, bulk TCR alpha and beta repertoires were sequenced longitudinally. Two healthy male donors, one aged 18 to 29 and one aged 30 to 40 years, were included in the cohort. Blood was drawn at multiple timepoints before and after primary and secondary immunization, with bulk PBMC replicates and cell subsets isolated. What the research found in general, with its limitations: Computational filtering was needed because FACS-sorted repertoires could contain abundant contaminating clonotypes from the bulk population. A small share of clonotypes was detected in both CD4 and CD8 compartments, with the overlap likely arising from convergent recombination. Because only two donors were included in the study, the extent to which the findings can be generalized is limited. After the booster, most clones that had expanded after primary vaccination were detected again (nearly 97% of CD4 and roughly nine tenths of CD8), suggesting broad maintenance of memory. Compared with the primary T-cell response, the secondary T-cell response was weaker but faster, peaking on day 5 rather than day 15.

To note about this clonotype: The clone's antigen remains unknown. Nothing much larger sits one base from this clone, and base qualities are not available.

The sample's treatment or condition label is to be understood as: live attenuated yellow fever vaccine strain. At each blood-draw timepoint, two biological replicates of bulk PBMCs were collected. PBMCs were isolated from peripheral blood using a standard Ficoll-Paque protocol. TriZol was used to extract RNA from bulk PBMCs, CD4 and CD8 fractions, and dextramer-positive and dextramer-negative fractions. According to the germline V gene, CDR1 reads LGHNA and CDR2 reads YSLEER. Compared with germline, V lacks 8 bases and J lacks 9 bases; bases without a gene match: 17. The cysteine opens and the phenylalanine closes a CDR3 of 15 amino acids. Left in the record is the CDR3 DNA by itself, 45 bases read in frame from the first base. TCR cDNA was made using 5'RACE template switching, a step that added a universal primer site and unique molecular identifiers. cDNA synthesis was primed from both the TCR alpha and TCR beta constant segments. Libraries were amplified in two PCR steps, with sample barcodes and sequencing adapters added in the second step. Sequencing of the libraries was done on either Illumina HiSeq 2500 (2x100 bp) or NovaSeq (2x150 bp). On the authors' methods: Reads were demultiplexed and collapsed into UMI consensus sequences with MIGEC, and V(D)J alignment was performed with MiXCR. Vaccine-responding clonotypes were identified with edgeR using replicate PBMC samples, with FDR below 0.01 and a log2 fold change above 5 up to day 15 being required. Each bulk clonotype was labeled CD4 or CD8 based on which sequenced repertoire, CD4 or CD8, contained the clonotype at higher abundance. Through fastp at Q25 and MiXCR, TCRdb rebuilt clones from the public reads, retaining in-frame beta chains. Here each entry gathers all rows of one CDR3 protein and keeps the most common genes and DNA. It is TCRdb's table, rather than the study itself, that gives the V and J calls and clone size. Counted in this sample were around 530,000 distinct CDR3 sequences; less than 20% of them appeared once. 15% to 20% of the sample goes to the ten largest clones.

The rearrangement joined TRBV4-3 to TRBJ2-7; TRBD1 fits 9 bases in the junction. The sample was PBMCs, taken 4 to 6 days after the first yellow fever vaccination. The TCR comes from a man in his late teens or twenties who received the YFV17D yellow fever vaccine. CDR3 sequence: CASGPVGTGYDRQYF. The DNA sequence reads TGCGCCAGCGGTCCCGTCGGGACAGGGTACGATCGGCAGTACTTC.